This section outlines one TCR beta chain sequence together with its context. Its specificity is unknown. From germline, CDR1 is SNHLY and CDR2 FYNNEI. V was trimmed by 4 bases and J by 2 bases, leaving 12 bases between them. This CDR3 spans 15 amino acids. The sample belongs to a study of OX40 agonist ivuxolimab in advanced cancers. Assay used: immunoSEQ multiplex PCR; TCRdb lists only in-frame clones, some missing. Among tens of thousands of clones, approximately 84% were seen once, and the ten largest hold around 7.5%. Study-wide results and caveats: Both blood CD4+ and CD8+ T cells showed clonal growth by week 6 at 0.1 to 3.0 mg/kg. The authors also found low normalized T-cell clonal expansion in some nonresponders.

Drawing of blood for sampling happened at baseline, at cycle 4 day 1, and at cycle 7 day 1. Sample: CD4+ or CD8+ T cells sorted from blood, taken in a trial of the OX40 agonist ivuxolimab. The rearrangement joins TRBV2 to TRBJ1-5, with D perhaps TRBD1 (6 bases). The sequence derives from an adult with an advanced solid tumor such as melanoma, head and neck, liver or kidney cancer. Written as DNA, the CDR3 is TGTGCCAGCAGTGGTCGGGGGGCAGGCAATCAGCCCCAGCATTTT. Encoded protein: CASSGRGAGNQPQHF. The whole variable domain, filled in from reference TRBV2 and TRBJ1-5, reads EPEVTQTPSHQVTQMGQEVILRCVPISNHLYFYWYRQILGQKVEFLVSFYNNEISEKSEIFDDQFSVERPDGSNFTLKIRSTKLEDSAMYFCASSGRGAGNQPQHFGDGTRLSIL.